Below, 8 T cell receptor beta chains from the same sample are listed, as sequenced in a study of CD8 T cells in ankylosing spondylitis. Findings of the study overall: What seemed typical of ankylosing spondylitis blood was a TCR beta motif built from under 10 highly homologous variants.

TCRdb reprocessed the 5' RACE reads via MiXCR and lists one record per CDR3 protein. The table records roughly 700,000 distinct CDR3 sequences, over 15% of them present only once. What these receptors recognize is not known. Specimen: blood, either unsorted or a sorted T cell fraction (not recorded which). The receptors originated from a male donor with ankylosing spondylitis.

V usage is TRBV7-9 and J usage is TRBJ2-5; 7 bases are a match to TRBD1. In germline, CDR1 is SEHNR, CDR2 FQNEAQ (reference sequence). This CDR3 is 16 amino acids long. V lost 6 bases, J lost 5 bases, and 15 bases stayed unmatched. In DNA form, the CDR3 reads TGTGCCAGCAGGCCAAAAGGGACAGAGATTGGGGAGACCCAGTACTTC. This gives the protein CASRPKGTEIGETQYF.

This clonotype showed up many times. The V and J genes are TRBV9 and TRBJ2-1, with D unclear. Germline assignment: CDR1 SGDLS and CDR2 YYNGEE. Trimming took 6 bases from V and 3 from J, leaving 16 bases between them. The CDR3 is made up of 15 amino acids. The CDR3 sequence is CASTPHADGYNEQFF. The CDR3, as DNA: TGTGCCAGCACCCCTCATGCTGACGGCTACAATGAGCAGTTCTTC.

This clonotype was observed many times. This sequence joins TRBV7-8 and TRBJ2-3, with TRBD2 identical over 12 bases. The CDR3 totals 16 residues. CDR1 and CDR2 (germline): SGHVS, FQNEAQ. V was clipped by 5 bases and J by 5 bases; unmatched bases: 8. CDR3 in DNA: TGTGCCAGCAGCACCCGGACTAGCGGGGACCAAGATACGCAGTATTTT. The encoded protein is CASSTRTSGDQDTQYF.

The chain recombines TRBV4-1 with TRBJ2-7; D is perhaps TRBD2 (5 bases). V dropped 3 bases and J dropped 7 bases, with 16 bases sitting between them. Germline CDR1 and CDR2: MGHRA and YSYEKL. The CDR3 extends over 14 amino acids. The CDR3 loop reads CASSHQAGYQEQYF. CDR3 coding DNA: TGCGCCAGCAGCCATCAGGCGGGTTACCAAGAGCAGTACTTC.

The chain couples TRBV27 to TRBJ2-1; D might be TRBD1 or TRBD2, each matching 5 bases. CDR1 MNHEY and CDR2 SMNVEV come from the germline V gene (reference sequence). The CDR3 length is 15 residues. V lost 3 bases, J lost 4 bases, and 13 bases lay in between. CDR3 in DNA: TGTGCCAGCAGTTTTGGCCAGGGCGGGTACAATGAGCAGTTCTTC. This encodes CASSFGQGGYNEQFF.

This clonotype has more than one count but fewer than ten. This chain connects TRBV6-1 to TRBJ1-5, with 7 bases that match TRBD1. The germline gives CDR1 MNHNS, CDR2 SASEGT. There are 15 residues in the CDR3. V shed 6 bases, J shed 4 bases, and the junction held 9 bases outside the gene matches. The DNA of the CDR3 is TGTGCCAGCAGCCTCGGACAGGAGGGGAATCAGCCCCAGCATTTT. Its translation: CASSLGQEGNQPQHF.

The chain couples TRBV20-1 to TRBJ2-1; 10 bases fit TRBD2. The trim removed 3 bases at V and 2 bases at J, leaving 4 bases unmatched. The CDR3 totals 15 residues. Germline-derived CDR1 and CDR2 are DFQATT and SNEGSKA (reference sequence). CDR3 loop: CSASASGRAYNEQFF. The CDR3 DNA follows: TGCAGTGCTAGTGCGAGCGGGAGGGCCTACAATGAGCAGTTCTTC.

The J gene is TRBJ1-1, the V gene TRBV4-1; 7 positions agree with TRBD1. The germline CDR1 and CDR2 sequences are MGHRA and YSYEKL. V lost 4 bases to trimming and J lost 1 base; unmatched junction nucleotides: 6. The CDR3 has 15 amino acids. CDR3 sequence: CASSPRQGPNTEAFF. CDR3 DNA: TGCGCCAGCAGCCCTCGACAGGGCCCGAACACTGAAGCTTTCTTT.